The 4 T cell receptor beta chains in this list originate from one sample, sequenced in a study of blood T cell repertoires in COVID-19. Using immunoSEQ multiplex PCR, the repertoire was profiled, and TCRdb retains in-frame clones only, with some absent. The data show over 200,000 clones, more than 70% seen once. The sample taken for sequencing was peripheral blood. These receptors originate from a man aged 40-49 years with active or convalescent COVID-19.

The V and J genes are TRBV7-2 and TRBJ2-7; TRBD1 agrees at 9 bases. After removal of 5 bases from V and 6 bases from J, the junction contained 11 bases not matched to a gene. Germline lookup yields CDR1 SGHTA and CDR2 FQGNSA. The CDR3 runs to 15 residues. This CDR3 is CASSTRQGGTGEQYF. The CDR3 DNA sequence: TGTGCCAGCAGCACCCGACAGGGGGGGACCGGCGAGCAGTACTTC.

The chain links TRBV27 to TRBJ2-7; TRBD2 aligns across 9 bases. Trimming at V came to 5 bases and at J to 4 bases, leaving 9 bases not matched to a gene. CDR1 is MNHEY, CDR2 SMNVEV, per germline (reference sequence). The CDR3 has 15 amino acids. In nucleotides, the CDR3 is TGTGCCAGCAGTAAACTTAGCGGGAGAGTGTACGAGCAGTACTTC. Its protein product is CASSKLSGRVYEQYF.

For this clone: The sample contains more than one DNA sequence encoding this CDR3. V gene TRBV18 combines with J gene TRBJ1-3, with D perhaps TRBD1 (5 bases). Germline assignment: CDR1 KGHSH and CDR2 LQKENI. Trimming removed 6 bases from V and 0 bases from J, with 9 bases in between. The CDR3 is made up of 14 amino acids. The CDR3 DNA reads as TGTGCCAGCTCCCCGACAGACTCTGGAAACACCATATATTTT. Encoded protein: CASSPTDSGNTIYF.

The DNA of the CDR3 is TGTGCCAGCAGCCCCCTGAGAGGGGGCCGGAGCTCTGAAGCTTTCTTT. Its protein is CASSPLRGGRSSEAFF. The V gene is TRBV7-9, the J gene TRBJ1-1, with 7 bases aligning to TRBD1. Germline CDR1 reads SEHNR; CDR2 reads FQNEAQ (reference sequence). J gave up 6 bases and V 5 bases, and 15 bases lay outside the gene matches. This CDR3 comprises 16 residues.